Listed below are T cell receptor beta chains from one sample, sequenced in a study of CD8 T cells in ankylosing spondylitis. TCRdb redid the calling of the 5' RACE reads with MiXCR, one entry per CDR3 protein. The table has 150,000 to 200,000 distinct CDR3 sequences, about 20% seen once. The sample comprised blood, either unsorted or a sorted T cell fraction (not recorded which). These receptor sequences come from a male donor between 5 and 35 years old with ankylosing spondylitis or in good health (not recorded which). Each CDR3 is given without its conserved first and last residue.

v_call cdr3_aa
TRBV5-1 ASSLYVGFNEQF
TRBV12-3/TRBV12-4 ASSQLAGGTDTQY
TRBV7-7 ASSRDTTKLEQY
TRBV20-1 SARPLKVQLGHNEQF
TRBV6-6 ASKRGLETQY
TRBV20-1 SASGAGQETQY
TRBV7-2 ASSPSSVSNEKLF
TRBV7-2 ASSYPGLAPSRATGELF
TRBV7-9 ASSSKGLDYNEQF
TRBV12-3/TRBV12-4 ASSPLDTQY
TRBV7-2 ASIREPGTMSNEQF
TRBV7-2 ASSFGENTEAF
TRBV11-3 ASSSGTGGNEQF
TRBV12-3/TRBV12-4 ATQGWGSYNEQF
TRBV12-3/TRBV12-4 ASGLAGPNEQF
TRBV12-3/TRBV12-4 ASSLGATDVT
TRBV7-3 ASSLLGGGGIGELF
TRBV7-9 ASSLKSGYTDTQY
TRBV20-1 SARHKSVSEQY
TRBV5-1 ASSLRAADPTGELF
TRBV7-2 ASSGRDRGQPQH
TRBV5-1 ASSFRRASSEQY
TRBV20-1 SVAGPNQPQH
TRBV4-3 ANDEFGAGPGANVLT
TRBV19 ASSMLRGATNEKLF
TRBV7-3 ASSPRPGVSSYNEQF
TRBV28 ASPGAGAGTGELF
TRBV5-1 ASSAGTAQMIYT
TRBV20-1 SATPSRAGDHDTQY
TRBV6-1 ASSEARPPSGTYNEQF
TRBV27 ASSLDSWYNEQF
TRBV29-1 SVVGRVTDTQY
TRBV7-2 ASSLGQGASSYNSPLH
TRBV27 ASSFSGRAHNEQF
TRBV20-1 SARDGQIMNTEAF
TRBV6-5 ASSPGVAVQETQY
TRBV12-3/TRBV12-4 ASSPSWSGGETQY
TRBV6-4 ASIRRAHQETQY
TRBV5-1 ASIPGGGYNEQF
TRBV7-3 ASSPGVRETQY
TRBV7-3 ASSEGAFSSYNEQF
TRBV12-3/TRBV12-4 ASSLEPGLGSIGELF
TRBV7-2 ASRRGGGSSTGELF
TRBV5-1 ASSLAGGQNQETQY
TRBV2 ASTPSREGELF
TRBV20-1 SASSTGSGTQETQY
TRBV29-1 SALKTSGIGEQF
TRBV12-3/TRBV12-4 ASSLSGAGNTEAF
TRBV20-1 SARQTSGRATQY
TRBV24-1 ATSEAGRITDTQY
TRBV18 ASSPRQTNTGELF
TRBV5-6 ATNLRENTEAF
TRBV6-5 ASSYSDTPGNTIY
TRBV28 ASRTDRGRTDTQY
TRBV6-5 ASSRMPSTDTQY
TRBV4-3 ASSPSSGTQETQY
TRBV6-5 ASSLNSPEIGFEQY
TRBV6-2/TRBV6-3 ASSKDSGANVLT